Listed here is a single TCR beta chain. The antigen remains undetermined. Only in-frame clones appear in the TCRdb table, and some are missing; sequencing was by immunoSEQ multiplex PCR. The sample includes 70,000 to 95,000 clones, less than 90% of them seen just once. This entry comes from a study of T cell responses to AZD1222 COVID-19 vaccine. V lost 4 bases and J lost 3; bases outside the gene matches: 13. The CDR3 spans 19 residues. Germline CDR1 and CDR2: KGHSH and LQKENI. Overall study findings and caveats: Repertoire collection took place solely once the T cell response had peaked. Nearly half of spike-specific TCRs reportedly target variant regions that are unmutated in the B.1.351 and B.1.1.7 variants. Spike-specific TCR repertoires showed rising breadth and depth after two AZD1222 doses. Dominant CD4 TCR responses targeted spike regions 160-218 and 743-854.

V and J are TRBV18 and TRBJ2-1; TRBD2 matches 12 bases. The material sequenced was peripheral blood, taken 28 days after the second AZD1222 dose. The clonotype originates from an adult who received the AZD1222 COVID-19 vaccine. The CDR3 DNA is TGTGCCAGCTCACTACAATCCGGTGGACTAGCGGGGTTCTACAATGAGCAGTTCTTC. Protein sequence: CASSLQSGGLAGFYNEQFF. Full variable domain (remainder filled in from reference TRBV18 and TRBJ2-1): NAGVMQNPRHLVRRRGQEARLRCSPMKGHSHVYWYRQLPEEGLKFMVYLQKENIIDESGMPKERFSAEFPKEGPSILRIQQVVRGDSAAYFCASSLQSGGLAGFYNEQFFGPGTRLTVL.